One sample yielded the 32 T cell receptor beta chains listed below, sequenced in a study of blood T cell repertoires in COVID-19. Profiled with immunoSEQ multiplex PCR; TCRdb holds only in-frame clones, not every one. In the table there are tens of thousands of clones, approximately 88% of which are singletons. The source material was peripheral blood. These receptor sequences come from a man between 45 and 60 years old with acute or convalescent COVID-19.

This chain connects TRBV5-1 to TRBJ1-2, with 10 positions matching TRBD1. Germline CDR1 is SGHRS and CDR2 is YFSETQ. Unmatched junction bases numbered 5, after V lost 4 bases and J lost 8 bases. CDR3 length: 13 amino acids. CDR3 nucleotides: TGCGCCAGCAGCAACGACAGGGGGCAGGGCTACACCTTC. Its translation: CASSNDRGQGYTF.

The chain couples TRBV27 to TRBJ2-1; a possible D gene is TRBD1 (5 bases). The germline V gene encodes CDR1 MNHEY and CDR2 SMNVEV (reference sequence). V was clipped by 2 bases and J by 3 bases, with 8 bases between them. This CDR3 contains 14 residues. CDR3 nucleotide sequence: TGTGCCAGCAGTTTAGCAGGGTACTACAATGAGCAGTTCTTC. Amino acids: CASSLAGYYNEQFF.

The chain combines TRBV5-1 with TRBJ1-1; maybe TRBD1 (6 bases). The CDR3 covers 15 residues. Between the trimmed V and J ends, which lost 3 bases and 0 bases, there was a span of 12 bases. Germline CDR1 reads SGHRS; CDR2 reads YFSETQ. The CDR3 nucleotides read TGCGCCAGCAGCTCGGACAGCCGGATGAACACTGAAGCTTTCTTT. Protein product: CASSSDSRMNTEAFF.

CDR3 sequence reads: CASMARGVSTEAFF. CDR3 nucleotides: TGTGCCAGCATGGCCCGGGGGGTTAGCACTGAAGCTTTCTTT. J is TRBJ1-1 and V is TRBV6-5; the D gene is possibly TRBD1 (5 bases). V lost 7 bases and J 4 bases, leaving 16 bases between the germline ends. CDR1 and CDR2 from the germline V gene are MNHEY and SVGAGI. There are 14 residues in the CDR3.

The chain has TRBV28 and TRBJ1-3; TRBD1 matches at 9 bases. V lost 5 bases and J lost 4; bases outside the gene matches: 6. This CDR3 has 15 residues. From germline, CDR1 is MDHEN and CDR2 SYDVKM. CDR3 protein: CASSPVGTGGNTIYF. Here the CDR3 DNA reads TGTGCCAGCAGTCCAGTGGGGACAGGGGGAAACACCATATATTTT.

This rearrangement joins TRBV11-3 to TRBJ2-5; D is unclear. V was clipped by 1 base and J by 1 base, with 7 bases between them. The CDR3 is 14 residues long. Germline V gives CDR1 SGHNT, CDR2 YENEEA. CDR3 sequence: CASSLGPSQETQYF. CDR3 in DNA: TGTGCCAGCAGCTTAGGGCCAAGCCAAGAGACCCAGTACTTC.

The chain links TRBV10-1 to TRBJ2-1, with D possibly being TRBD2 (6 bases). Germline CDR1 and CDR2: WNHNN and SYGVQD (reference sequence). CDR3 length: 14 residues. Trimming left V 3 bases short and J 4 bases short, with 10 bases between. Here the CDR3 reads CASSEAGTYNEQFF. The CDR3 DNA reads TGCGCCAGCAGTGAAGCAGGGACTTACAATGAGCAGTTCTTC.

This clone was counted a few times. This chain connects TRBV7-8 to TRBJ1-4; D may be TRBD1 (5 bases). The V end was cut by 5 bases, the J end by 0 bases, with 16 bases between. In germline, CDR1 is SGHVS, CDR2 FQNEAQ. This CDR3 has 17 amino acids. CDR3 nucleotides: TGTGCCAGCAGCACCTACCTGACAGACACAACTAATGAAAAACTGTTTTTT. Translated, it gives CASSTYLTDTTNEKLFF.

The J gene is TRBJ1-3, the V gene TRBV13; 7 bases are a match to TRBD1. Trimming took 2 bases from V and 8 from J; bases not matched to a gene: 3. Germline-derived CDR1 and CDR2 are PRHDT and FYEKMQ (reference sequence). The CDR3 covers 13 residues. Here the CDR3 DNA reads TGTGCCAGCAGCTTAAAACAGGGGCACACCATATATTTT. It specifies CASSLKQGHTIYF. The whole variable domain, filled in from reference TRBV13 and TRBJ1-3, reads AAGVIQSPRHLIKEKRETATLKCYPIPRHDTVYWYQQGPGQDPQFLISFYEKMQSDKGSIPDRFSAQQFSDYHSELNMSSLELGDSALYFCASSLKQGHTIYFGEGSWLTVV.

The chain employs TRBV5-1 and TRBJ1-1; 7 bases line up with TRBD1. The CDR3 consists of 15 residues. The V gene end was trimmed by 7 bases and the J gene end by 1 base; junction bases not matched to a gene: 10. The V gene's germline CDR1 is SGHRS and CDR2 YFSETQ. The CDR3 region is CASSTGQPGNTEAFF. For the CDR3, the DNA is TGCGCCAGCTCTACGGGACAGCCGGGGAACACTGAAGCTTTCTTT.

V usage is TRBV18 and J usage is TRBJ1-4; D might be TRBD1 (6 bases). CDR1 and CDR2 (germline): KGHSH, LQKENI. CDR3 length: 13 amino acids. Trimming pared 6 bases from V and 8 bases from J, leaving 13 bases between. The CDR3 DNA follows: TGTGCCAGCTCGGCCGGGACAATCGAAAAACTGTTTTTT. Its protein product is CASSAGTIEKLFF.

J is TRBJ2-4 and V is TRBV3-1 (or the pseudogene TRBV3-2), with D perhaps matching TRBD1 (5 bases). Deletions cut 1 base from V and 15 bases from J, with 13 bases between. From germline, CDR1 is LGHDT and CDR2 YNNKEL (reference sequence). The CDR3 spans 12 residues. This CDR3 reads CASSQGGPERYF. The CDR3 nucleotides read TGTGCCAGCAGCCAAGGGGGCCCGGAGAGGTACTTC.

CDR3 sequence: CASREQGGSTDTQYF. CDR3 DNA: TGTGCCAGCAGAGAGCAGGGGGGCAGCACAGATACGCAGTATTTT. The chain couples TRBV6-6 to TRBJ2-3; D possibly corresponds to TRBD1 (7 bases). CDR3 length equals 15 residues. Trimming cost V 6 bases and J 0 bases, with 13 bases left between them. The germline V gene encodes CDR1 MNHNY and CDR2 SVGAGI (reference sequence).

The J gene is TRBJ2-1, the V gene TRBV3-1 (or the pseudogene TRBV3-2); 7 bases map to TRBD2. CDR3 length equals 14 residues. Trimming removed 2 bases from V and 6 bases from J; junction bases left unmatched: 4. Germline lookup yields CDR1 LGHDT and CDR2 YNNKEL (reference sequence). The CDR3 DNA follows: TGTGCCAGCAGCCAACGGGACTACCCCAATGAGCAGTTCTTC. Amino acid sequence: CASSQRDYPNEQFF.

This clone was observed a few times. This chain joins TRBV6-5 and TRBJ1-2; D is perhaps TRBD1 (6 bases). Trimming stripped 2 bases from V and 5 bases from J, with 9 bases between. The CDR3 contains 13 residues. Germline V gene data show CDR1 as MNHEY and CDR2 as SVGAGI. Written as DNA, the CDR3 is TGTGCCAGCAGTTACCGGCAGGGGTATGGCTACACCTTC. This sequence encodes CASSYRQGYGYTF.

The chain combines TRBV20-1 with TRBJ1-3; D unclear. The V end lost 3 bases, the J end lost 0 bases, and 9 bases lay between the germline ends. The CDR3 spans 14 residues. Germline CDR1 and CDR2: DFQATT and SNEGSKA (reference sequence). This CDR3 is CSASDRGSGNTIYF. The DNA for the CDR3 is TGCAGTGCTAGTGACCGCGGCTCTGGAAACACCATATATTTT.

The rearrangement joins TRBV9 to TRBJ2-2; TRBD2 aligns across 13 bases. Germline lookup yields CDR1 SGDLS and CDR2 YYNGEE. V lost 4 bases and J lost 1; bases outside the gene matches: 7. The CDR3 runs to 18 residues. The CDR3 is CASSLRTSGSMNTGELFF. In DNA form, the CDR3 reads TGTGCCAGCAGCCTGCGGACTAGCGGGAGCATGAACACCGGGGAGCTGTTTTTT.

The chain employs TRBV4-1 and TRBJ1-1; D might be TRBD1 (5 bases). CDR1 MGHRA and CDR2 YSYEKL come from the germline V gene. The V end was cut by 4 bases, the J end by 0 bases, with 18 bases between. The CDR3 length is 17 residues. The CDR3 is CASSRGGLVRLNTEAFF. CDR3 DNA sequence: TGCGCCAGCAGCCGGGGGGGACTTGTACGACTGAACACTGAAGCTTTCTTT.

The rearrangement links TRBV6-5 to TRBJ1-5; D ambiguous. This CDR3 spans 14 amino acids. CDR1 and CDR2 from the germline V gene are MNHEY and SVGAGI. V gave up 6 bases and J gave up 8 bases, with 17 bases separating them. The DNA of the CDR3 is TGTGCCAGCAGGGGCTACGACCCTCTTGAGCCCCAGCATTTT. Translation gives CASRGYDPLEPQHF.

This clone came up once. J is TRBJ1-5 and V is TRBV5-6, with D tentatively TRBD1 (5 bases). This CDR3 has 14 residues. V was cut by 4 bases and J by 6 bases, with 14 bases left in between. Germline V lookup: CDR1 SGHDT, CDR2 YYEEEE. Written as DNA, the CDR3 is TGTGCCAGCAGCAGCGGGGGAGGGGCTCAGCCCCAGCATTTT. The encoded protein is CASSSGGGAQPQHF. The complete variable domain, with remaining parts taken from reference TRBV5-6 and TRBJ1-5, reads DAGVTQSPTHLIKTRGQQVTLRCSPKSGHDTVSWYQQALGQGPQFIFQYYEEEERQRGNFPDRFSGHQFPNYSSELNVNALLLGDSALYLCASSSGGGAQPQHFGDGTRLSIL.

This chain uses TRBV4-2 with TRBJ2-3; TRBD2 might be the D (5 bases). V dropped 0 bases and J dropped 2 bases, with 9 bases sitting between them. CDR3 size: 15 residues. The V gene's germline CDR1 is LGHNA and CDR2 YNFKEQ. The CDR3 DNA is TGTGCCAGCAGCCAAGAAAAGCGGACCACAGATACGCAGTATTTT. Translated, it gives CASSQEKRTTDTQYF.

The chain combines TRBV5-5 with TRBJ2-1, with TRBD2 matching 12 bases. J was trimmed by 2 bases and V by 3 bases; bases with no gene match: 6. CDR3 length: 17 amino acids. Looked up from germline, CDR1 is SGHKS and CDR2 is YYEKEE (reference sequence). CDR3 coding DNA: TGTGCCAGCAGCTACGGGACTAGCGGGTTAACCTACAATGAGCAGTTCTTC. Encoded protein: CASSYGTSGLTYNEQFF.

The chain combines TRBV18 with TRBJ1-1; TRBD1 aligns across 7 bases. The CDR3 totals 15 residues. CDR1 is KGHSH and CDR2 is LQKENI in the germline V gene. The V segment lost 1 base and the J segment 6 bases; nucleotides outside the gene matches: 8. CDR3 residues: CASSPRKGGTPEAFF. CDR3 nucleotide sequence: TGTGCCAGCTCACCACGTAAAGGGGGCACCCCTGAAGCTTTCTTT.

The chain uses TRBV28 and TRBJ1-2, with D unclear. The CDR3 is 12 residues long. Germline V lookup: CDR1 MDHEN, CDR2 SYDVKM. Trimming shortened V by 2 bases and J by 6 bases, and 7 bases separated the two germline ends. The CDR3 here is CASSLRRDGYTF. CDR3 nucleotide sequence: TGTGCCAGCAGTTTAAGGAGGGATGGCTACACCTTC.

J is TRBJ1-4 and V is TRBV10-3; 7 nucleotides line up with TRBD1. The V gene end was trimmed by 0 bases and the J gene end by 8 bases; junction bases not matched to a gene: 6. CDR1 is ENHRY, CDR2 SYGVKD, per germline. CDR3 length: 15 amino acids. CDR3 nucleotide sequence: TGTGCCATCAGTGAGTCGGAGGGGGCAGAGGAAAAACTGTTTTTT. This codes for CAISESEGAEEKLFF.

The V gene is TRBV5-5, the J gene TRBJ1-3; D is possibly TRBD1 (5 bases). This CDR3 contains 15 residues. Trimming pared 1 base from V and 4 bases from J, leaving 12 bases between. Germline CDR1 is SGHKS and CDR2 is YYEKEE (reference sequence). CDR3 residues: CASSLMDISGNTIYF. The CDR3 DNA reads as TGTGCCAGCAGCTTGATGGACATATCGGGAAACACCATATATTTT. Using reference TRBV5-5 and TRBJ1-3 for the parts outside the CDR3, the full variable domain is DAGVTQSPTHLIKTRGQQVTLRCSPISGHKSVSWYQQVLGQGPQFIFQYYEKEERGRGNFPDRFSARQFPNYSSELNVNALLLGDSALYLCASSLMDISGNTIYFGEGSWLTVV.

The chain employs TRBV6-5 and TRBJ2-1; 7 nucleotides align to TRBD1. Looked up from germline, CDR1 is MNHEY and CDR2 is SVGAGI. This CDR3 comprises 15 residues. The V gene end was trimmed by 2 bases and the J gene end by 9 bases; junction bases not matched to a gene: 10. The CDR3 loop reads CASSYRRQGDAEQFF. The CDR3 DNA sequence: TGTGCCAGCAGTTACCGGCGACAGGGAGATGCTGAGCAGTTCTTC.

CDR3 sequence (DNA): TGTGCCAGCAGCTCCACTAGCGGGGGGCCAGATACGCAGTATTTT. Its translation is CASSSTSGGPDTQYF. This rearrangement joins TRBV5-4 to TRBJ2-3, with 12 bases fitting TRBD2. Germline V gene sequence: CDR1 SGHNT, CDR2 YYREEE (reference sequence). This CDR3 spans 15 amino acids. After removal of 3 bases from V and 4 bases from J, the junction contained 3 bases not matched to a gene. Filled out from reference TRBV5-4 and TRBJ2-3, the complete variable domain reads ETGVTQSPTHLIKTRGQQVTLRCSSQSGHNTVSWYQQALGQGPQFIFQYYREEENGRGNFPPRFSGLQFPNYSSELNVNALELDDSALYLCASSSTSGGPDTQYFGPGTRLTVL.

V and J are TRBV19 and TRBJ1-5, with D perhaps matching TRBD1 (6 bases). CDR1 is LNHDA, CDR2 SQIVND, per germline (reference sequence). V was shortened by 6 bases and J by 6 bases, with 15 bases between the two germline ends. There are 14 residues in the CDR3. The CDR3 DNA reads TGTGCCAGTAGCCTACAGGGAACCTCTCAGCCCCAGCATTTT. Translation: CASSLQGTSQPQHF.

The chain combines TRBV7-2 with TRBJ2-3, with TRBD2 identical over 11 bases. Looked up from germline, CDR1 is SGHTA and CDR2 is FQGNSA. This CDR3 is built from 17 residues. The J segment lost 5 bases and the V segment lost 5 bases, leaving 12 bases of the junction unmatched. The CDR3 sequence: CASSTISGGALGDTQYF. The CDR3 DNA reads TGTGCCAGCAGCACCATTAGCGGGGGGGCTCTAGGAGATACGCAGTATTTT.

The table lists this clone with a few counts. The chain uses TRBV27 and TRBJ1-1; a weak D match, TRBD1 (5 bases). This CDR3 region has 16 residues. The V gene lost 2 bases and the J gene lost 0 bases, with 13 bases spanning the gap. In germline, CDR1 is MNHEY, CDR2 SMNVEV (reference sequence). In nucleotides, the CDR3 is TGTGCCAGCAGTTTAAGACCGACAGTCATGAACACTGAAGCTTTCTTT. It encodes CASSLRPTVMNTEAFF.

V gene TRBV13 combines with J gene TRBJ2-3; possibly TRBD1 for D (5 bases). V shed 2 bases and J shed 2 bases, with 11 bases lying between them. This CDR3 has 15 amino acids. From germline, CDR1 is PRHDT and CDR2 FYEKMQ (reference sequence). The CDR3 DNA is TGTGCCAGCAGCTTAACAGGAGCCCTCACAGATACGCAGTATTTT. It encodes CASSLTGALTDTQYF.